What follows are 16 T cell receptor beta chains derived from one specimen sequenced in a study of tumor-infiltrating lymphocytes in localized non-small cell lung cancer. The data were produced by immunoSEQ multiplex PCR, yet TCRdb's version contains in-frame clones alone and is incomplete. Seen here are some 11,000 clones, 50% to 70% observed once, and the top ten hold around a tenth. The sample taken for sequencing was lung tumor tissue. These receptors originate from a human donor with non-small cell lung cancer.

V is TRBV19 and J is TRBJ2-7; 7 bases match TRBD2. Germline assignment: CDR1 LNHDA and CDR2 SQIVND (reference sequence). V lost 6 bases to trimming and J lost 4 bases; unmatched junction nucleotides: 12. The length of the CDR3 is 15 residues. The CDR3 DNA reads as TGTGCCAGTAGAAGGACCCAGCGGGGTGTTTACGAGCAGTACTTC. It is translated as CASRRTQRGVYEQYF.

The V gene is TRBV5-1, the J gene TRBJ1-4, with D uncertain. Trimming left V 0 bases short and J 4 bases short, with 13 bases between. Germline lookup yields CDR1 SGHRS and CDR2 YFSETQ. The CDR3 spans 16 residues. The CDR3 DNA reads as TGCGCCAGCAGCTTGGCACCGGGGAACCTTAATGAAAAACTGTTTTTT. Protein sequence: CASSLAPGNLNEKLFF.

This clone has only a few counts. CDR3 sequence reads: CASSLWESLGEKLFF. The CDR3 region has the DNA TGTGCCAGCAGTTTATGGGAATCGCTGGGTGAAAAACTGTTTTTT. The rearrangement joins TRBV28 to TRBJ1-4; no clear D. V was trimmed by 0 bases and J by 7 bases, leaving 12 bases between them. Per germline, CDR1 MDHEN and CDR2 SYDVKM. CDR3 length: 15 residues.

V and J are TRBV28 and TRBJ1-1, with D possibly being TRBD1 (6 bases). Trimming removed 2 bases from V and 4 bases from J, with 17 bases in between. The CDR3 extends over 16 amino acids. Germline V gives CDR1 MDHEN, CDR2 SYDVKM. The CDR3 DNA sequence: TGTGCCAGCAGTTTACCTGGGGACCAGGGGCCCACTGAAGCTTTCTTT. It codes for CASSLPGDQGPTEAFF.

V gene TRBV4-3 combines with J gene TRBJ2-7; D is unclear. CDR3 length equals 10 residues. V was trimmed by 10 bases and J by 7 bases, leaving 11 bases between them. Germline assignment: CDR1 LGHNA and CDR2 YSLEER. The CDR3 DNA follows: TGCGCCAACCGGTTATGTGAGCAGTACTTC. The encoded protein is CANRLCEQYF.

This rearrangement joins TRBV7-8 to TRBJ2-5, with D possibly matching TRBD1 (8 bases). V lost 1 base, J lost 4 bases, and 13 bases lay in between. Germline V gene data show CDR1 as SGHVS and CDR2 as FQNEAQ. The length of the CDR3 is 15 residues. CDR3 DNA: TGTGCCAGCAGCTTAGGGACAGGGAGGGGAGAGACCCAGTACTTC. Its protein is CASSLGTGRGETQYF.

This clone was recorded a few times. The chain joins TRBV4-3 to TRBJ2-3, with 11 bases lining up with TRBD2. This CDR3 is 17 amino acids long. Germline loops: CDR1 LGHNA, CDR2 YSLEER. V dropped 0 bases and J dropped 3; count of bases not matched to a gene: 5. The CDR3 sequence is CASSQDLTSGSTDTQYF. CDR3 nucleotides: TGCGCCAGCAGCCAAGATCTAACTAGCGGGAGTACAGATACGCAGTATTTT.

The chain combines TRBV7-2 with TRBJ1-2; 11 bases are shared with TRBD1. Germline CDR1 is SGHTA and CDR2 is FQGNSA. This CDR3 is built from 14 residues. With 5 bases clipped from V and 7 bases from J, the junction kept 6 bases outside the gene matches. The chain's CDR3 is CASSQDRGQSGYTF. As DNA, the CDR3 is TGTGCCAGCAGCCAGGACAGGGGGCAGAGTGGCTACACCTTC.

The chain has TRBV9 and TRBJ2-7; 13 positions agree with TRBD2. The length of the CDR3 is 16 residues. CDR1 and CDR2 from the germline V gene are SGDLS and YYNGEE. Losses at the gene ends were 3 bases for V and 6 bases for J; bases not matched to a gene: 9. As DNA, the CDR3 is TGTGCCAGCAGCGCCCCACTAGCGGGGGGGCTAGGCGAGCAGTACTTC. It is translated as CASSAPLAGGLGEQYF. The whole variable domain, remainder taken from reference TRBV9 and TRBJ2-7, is DSGVTQTPKHLITATGQRVTLRCSPRSGDLSVYWYQQSLDQGLQFLIQYYNGEERAKGNILERFSAQQFPDLHSELNLSSLELGDSALYFCASSAPLAGGLGEQYFGPGTRLTVT.

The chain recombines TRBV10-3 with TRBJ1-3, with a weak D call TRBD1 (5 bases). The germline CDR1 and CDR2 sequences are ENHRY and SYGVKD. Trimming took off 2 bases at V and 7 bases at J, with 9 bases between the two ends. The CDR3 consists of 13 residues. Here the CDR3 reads CAISERGRNTIYF. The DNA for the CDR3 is TGTGCCATCAGTGAGCGGGGACGGAACACCATATATTTT.

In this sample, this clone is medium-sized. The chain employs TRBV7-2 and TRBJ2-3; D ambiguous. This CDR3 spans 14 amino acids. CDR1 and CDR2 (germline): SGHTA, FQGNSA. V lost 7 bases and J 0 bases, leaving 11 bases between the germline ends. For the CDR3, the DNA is TGTGCCAGCACCCAACATAGTAGCACAGATACGCAGTATTTT. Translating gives CASTQHSSTDTQYF.

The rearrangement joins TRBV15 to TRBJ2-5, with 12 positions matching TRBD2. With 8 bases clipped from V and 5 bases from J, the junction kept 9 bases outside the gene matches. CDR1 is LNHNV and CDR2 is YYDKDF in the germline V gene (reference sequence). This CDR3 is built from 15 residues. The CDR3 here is CATSGLAGPEETQYF. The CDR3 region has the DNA TGTGCCACCTCCGGACTAGCGGGACCTGAGGAGACCCAGTACTTC.

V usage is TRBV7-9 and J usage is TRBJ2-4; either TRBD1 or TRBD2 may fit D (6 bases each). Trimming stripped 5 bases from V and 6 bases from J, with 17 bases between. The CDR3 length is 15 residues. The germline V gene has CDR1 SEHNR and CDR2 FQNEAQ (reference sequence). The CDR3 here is CASSTGSGAGNIQYF. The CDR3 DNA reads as TGTGCCAGCAGCACCGGGTCGGGGGCCGGAAACATTCAGTACTTC. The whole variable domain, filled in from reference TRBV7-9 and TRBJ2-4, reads DTGVSQNPRHKITKRGQNVTFRCDPISEHNRLYWYRQTLGQGPEFLTYFQNEAQLEKSRLLSDRFSAERPKGSFSTLEIQRTEQGDSAMYLCASSTGSGAGNIQYFGAGTRLSVL.

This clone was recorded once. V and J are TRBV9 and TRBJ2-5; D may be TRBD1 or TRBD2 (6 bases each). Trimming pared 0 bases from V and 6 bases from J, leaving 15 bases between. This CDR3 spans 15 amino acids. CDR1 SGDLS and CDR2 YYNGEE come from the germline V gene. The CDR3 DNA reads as TGTGCCAGCAGCGTAGGGGGGGCGTCGGAGAAGACCCAGTACTTC. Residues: CASSVGGASEKTQYF. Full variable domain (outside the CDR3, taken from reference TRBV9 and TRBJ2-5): DSGVTQTPKHLITATGQRVTLRCSPRSGDLSVYWYQQSLDQGLQFLIQYYNGEERAKGNILERFSAQQFPDLHSELNLSSLELGDSALYFCASSVGGASEKTQYFGPGTRLLVL.

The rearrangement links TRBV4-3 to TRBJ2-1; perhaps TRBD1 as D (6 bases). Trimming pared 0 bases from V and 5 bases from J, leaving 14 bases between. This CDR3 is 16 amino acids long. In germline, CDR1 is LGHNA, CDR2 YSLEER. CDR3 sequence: CASSQDLGHPNNEQFF. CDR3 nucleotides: TGCGCCAGCAGCCAAGATTTGGGACATCCTAACAATGAGCAGTTCTTC.

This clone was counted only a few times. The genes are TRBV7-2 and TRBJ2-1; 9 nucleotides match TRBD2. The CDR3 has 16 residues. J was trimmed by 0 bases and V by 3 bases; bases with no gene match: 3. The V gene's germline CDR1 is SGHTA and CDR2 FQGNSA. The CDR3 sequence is CASSLDSGSSYNEQFF. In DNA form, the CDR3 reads TGTGCCAGCAGCTTGGATAGCGGGAGCTCCTACAATGAGCAGTTCTTC.